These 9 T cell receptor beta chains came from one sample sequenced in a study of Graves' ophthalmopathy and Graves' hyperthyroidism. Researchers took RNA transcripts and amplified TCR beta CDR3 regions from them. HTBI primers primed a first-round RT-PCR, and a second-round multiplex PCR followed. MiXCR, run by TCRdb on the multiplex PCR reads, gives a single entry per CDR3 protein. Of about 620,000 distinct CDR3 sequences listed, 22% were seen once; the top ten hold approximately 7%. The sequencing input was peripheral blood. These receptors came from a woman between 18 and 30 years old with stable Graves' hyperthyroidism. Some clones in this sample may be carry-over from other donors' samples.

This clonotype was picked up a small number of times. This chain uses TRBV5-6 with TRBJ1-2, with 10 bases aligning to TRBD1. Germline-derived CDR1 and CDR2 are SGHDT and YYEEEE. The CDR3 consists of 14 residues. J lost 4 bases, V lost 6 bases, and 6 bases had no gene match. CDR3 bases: TGTGCCAGCAACTCGGGACAGGGGACCTATGGCTACACCTTC. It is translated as CASNSGQGTYGYTF.

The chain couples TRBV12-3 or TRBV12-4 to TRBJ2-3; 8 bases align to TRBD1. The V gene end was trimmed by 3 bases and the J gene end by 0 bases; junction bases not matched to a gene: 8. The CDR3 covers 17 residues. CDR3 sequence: CASSFTGTGFSTDTQYF. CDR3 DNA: TGTGCCAGCAGTTTTACCGGGACAGGTTTCAGCACAGATACGCAGTATTTT.

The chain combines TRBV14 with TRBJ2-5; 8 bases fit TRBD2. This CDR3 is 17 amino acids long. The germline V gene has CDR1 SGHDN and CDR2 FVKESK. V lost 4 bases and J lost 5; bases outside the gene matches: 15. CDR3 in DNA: TGTGCCAGCAGCCGTCTCGCCGGGACTAGGGTTTTCGAGACCCAGTACTTC. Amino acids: CASSRLAGTRVFETQYF.

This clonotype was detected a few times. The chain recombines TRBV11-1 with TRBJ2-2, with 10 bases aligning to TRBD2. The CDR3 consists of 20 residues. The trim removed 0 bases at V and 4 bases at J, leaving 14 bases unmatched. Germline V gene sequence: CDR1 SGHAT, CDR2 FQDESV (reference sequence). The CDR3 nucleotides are TGTGCCAGCAGCTTAGCCCCTAGCGGGAGTATTTTTGATGGCACCGGGGAGCTGTTTTTT. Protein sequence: CASSLAPSGSIFDGTGELFF.

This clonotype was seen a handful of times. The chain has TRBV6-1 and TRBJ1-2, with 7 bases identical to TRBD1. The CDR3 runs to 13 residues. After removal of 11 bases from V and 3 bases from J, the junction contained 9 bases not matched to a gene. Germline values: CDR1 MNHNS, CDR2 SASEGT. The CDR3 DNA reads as TGTGCCGCCGGACAGGTTTCCGACTATGGCTACACCTTC. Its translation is CAAGQVSDYGYTF.

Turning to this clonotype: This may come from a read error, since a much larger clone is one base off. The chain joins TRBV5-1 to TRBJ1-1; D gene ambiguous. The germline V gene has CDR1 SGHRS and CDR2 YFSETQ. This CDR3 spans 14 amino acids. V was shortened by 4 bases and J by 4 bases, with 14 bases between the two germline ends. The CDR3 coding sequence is TGCGCCAGCAGCCCCTTCGGCGGGGTCACTGAAGCTTTCTTT. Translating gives CASSPFGGVTEAFF.

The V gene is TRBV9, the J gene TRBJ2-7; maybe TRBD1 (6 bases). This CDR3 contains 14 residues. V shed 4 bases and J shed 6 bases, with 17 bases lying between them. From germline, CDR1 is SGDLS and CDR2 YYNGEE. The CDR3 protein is CASSPPGGPFEQYF. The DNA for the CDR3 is TGTGCCAGCAGCCCCCCTGGGGGCCCCTTCGAGCAGTACTTC.

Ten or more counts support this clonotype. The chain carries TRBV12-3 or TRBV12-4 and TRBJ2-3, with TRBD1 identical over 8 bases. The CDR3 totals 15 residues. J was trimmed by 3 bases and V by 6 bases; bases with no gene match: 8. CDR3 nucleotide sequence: TGTGCCAGCAGCCCTAAGAGACAGGGGACAGATACGCAGTATTTT. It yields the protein CASSPKRQGTDTQYF.

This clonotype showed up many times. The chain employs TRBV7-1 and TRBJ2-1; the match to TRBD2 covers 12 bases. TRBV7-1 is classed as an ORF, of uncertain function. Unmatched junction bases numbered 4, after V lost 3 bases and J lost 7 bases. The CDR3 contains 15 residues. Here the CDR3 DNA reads TGTGCCAGCAGCTCCGGGACTAGCGGGTATAATGAGCAGTTCTTC. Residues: CASSSGTSGYNEQFF.